This is a list of T cell receptor beta chains from one sample in a study of shared clonotypes between healthy human individuals. Sequencing was performed with immunoSEQ multiplex PCR; in TCRdb, only in-frame clones are kept and a portion is missing. The table records more than 2 million clones, about 95% of them present only once. Sequencing was done on a sample of naive CD8+ T cells sorted from blood. These receptors all stem from a man aged 18 to 35 in good health. Each CDR3 is given with its conserved first and last residue. D genes are given only for firm matches. Clone size is stated in some rows and not others, as once, few, many or a class when expanded.

TRBJ1-6	-	-	TRBV2	TGTGCCAGCAGCCCCGGGACTCCTGGTGGTTCACCCCTCCACTTT	CASSPGTPGGSPLHF
TRBJ1-1	-	TRBD1	TRBV27	TGTGCCAGCAGTTTATCGACAGGGGCCACTGAAGCTTTCTTT	CASSLSTGATEAFF
TRBJ2-3	-	-	TRBV28	TGTGCCAGCAGCACAGATCGACAGTACACAGATACGCAGTATTTT	CASSTDRQYTDTQYF
TRBJ2-2	-	-	TRBV27	TGTGCCAGCAGTTTAGGGACTTCTGGGGAGCTGTTTTTT	CASSLGTSGELFF
TRBJ2-7	once	TRBD2	TRBV9	TGTGCCAGCAGCGTACAACCAGCGGGGAACGAGCAGTACTTC	CASSVQPAGNEQYF
TRBJ1-1	-	-	TRBV6-1	TGTGCCAGCAGTGAAGGCCCGATCATGAACACTGAAGCTTTCTTT	CASSEGPIMNTEAFF
TRBJ2-5	-	-	TRBV20-1	TGCAGTGCGAACCGGGAGACCCAGTACTTC	CSANRETQYF
TRBJ1-4	-	-	TRBV5-1	TGCGCCAGCAGCTTGGAAAGTAATGAAAAACTGTTTTTT	CASSLESNEKLFF
TRBJ2-5	-	-	TRBV9	TGTGCCAGCAGCGTAGACGGGGGGCTTGAGACCCAGTACTTC	CASSVDGGLETQYF
TRBJ2-7	-	TRBD1	TRBV10-2	TGCGCCAGCGGGCAGGGGGAATCCTACGAGCAGTACTTC	CASGQGESYEQYF
TRBJ2-5	-	-	TRBV4-1	TGCGCCAGCAGCCAAGACCCGCCGGTGGGGTATGGTACGGAGACCCAGTACTTC	CASSQDPPVGYGTETQYF
TRBJ2-2	-	-	TRBV7-9	TGTGCCAGCAGCCCATTGACATTCACCGGGGAGCTGTTTTTT	CASSPLTFTGELFF
TRBJ2-7	-	TRBD2	TRBV7-9	TGTGCCAGCAGCTCCCCCGGGCTAGCGGGAGCCTACGAGCAGTACTTC	CASSSPGLAGAYEQYF
TRBJ2-7	-	-	TRBV11-2	TGTGCCAGCAGCTTATCCCTTGGGCCAGCTGGCCCCTACGAGCAGTACTTC	CASSLSLGPAGPYEQYF
TRBJ2-5	-	TRBD2	TRBV7-9	TGTGCCAGCAGCTCACAAGCGGGGAGAACGGAGACCCAGTACTTC	CASSSQAGRTETQYF
TRBJ2-2	-	TRBD2	TRBV4-3	TGCGCCAGCAGCCAGGTAGCGGGCCCGAACACCGGGGAGCTGTTTTTT	CASSQVAGPNTGELFF
TRBJ2-7	-	-	TRBV28	TGTGCCAGCAGTTTAGCTAACTACTACGAGCAGTACTTC	CASSLANYYEQYF
TRBJ2-1	-	-	TRBV28	TGTGCCAGCAAGAGGGAAACGGACAATGAGCAGTTCTTC	CASKRETDNEQFF
TRBJ2-1	-	TRBD2	TRBV7-9	TGTGCCAGCAGCCCGGGGGGGATCGGTGAGCAGTTCTTC	CASSPGGIGEQFF
TRBJ1-2	once	-	TRBV6-5	TGTGCCAGCAGACCGACAGCAAACTATGGCTACACCTTC	CASRPTANYGYTF
TRBJ2-7	-	-	TRBV5-4	TGTGCCAGCGGCACCCGGGACGGCTCCTACGAGCAGTACTTC	CASGTRDGSYEQYF
TRBJ2-2	few	-	TRBV6-5	TGTGCCAGCAGTGCGACTAGTCCCGGGGAGCTGTTTTTT	CASSATSPGELFF
TRBJ2-7	-	-	TRBV6-6	TGTGCCAGCAGCCCCGGGTCGGGGTACGAGCAGTACTTC	CASSPGSGYEQYF
TRBJ1-4	-	-	TRBV30	TGTGCCTGGAGTGTGGGGCTGGGTGAAAAACTGTTTTTT	CAWSVGLGEKLFF